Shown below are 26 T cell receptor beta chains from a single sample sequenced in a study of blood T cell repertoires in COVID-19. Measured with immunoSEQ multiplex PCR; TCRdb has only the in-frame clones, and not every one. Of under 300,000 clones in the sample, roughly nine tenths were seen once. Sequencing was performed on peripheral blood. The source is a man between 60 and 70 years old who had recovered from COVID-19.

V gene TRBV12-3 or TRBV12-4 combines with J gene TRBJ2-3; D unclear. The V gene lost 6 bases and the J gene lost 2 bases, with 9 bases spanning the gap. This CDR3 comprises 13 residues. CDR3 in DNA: TGTGCCAGCAGACTTGAATTCACAGATACGCAGTATTTT. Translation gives CASRLEFTDTQYF.

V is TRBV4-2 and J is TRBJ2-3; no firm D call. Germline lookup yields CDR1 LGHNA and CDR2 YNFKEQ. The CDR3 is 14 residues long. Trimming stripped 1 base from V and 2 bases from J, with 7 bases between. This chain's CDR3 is CASSQADSTDTQYF. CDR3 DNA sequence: TGTGCCAGCAGCCAAGCCGACTCCACAGATACGCAGTATTTT.

The CDR3 sequence: CATRGRGGISIYGYTF. CDR3 coding DNA: TGTGCCACCAGGGGGAGGGGCGGAATCTCTATCTATGGCTACACCTTC. The rearrangement joins TRBV6-6 to TRBJ1-2, with 7 bases aligning to TRBD1. From germline, CDR1 is MNHNY and CDR2 SVGAGI (reference sequence). This CDR3 is 16 amino acids long. The V segment lost 10 bases and the J segment 4 bases; nucleotides outside the gene matches: 18.

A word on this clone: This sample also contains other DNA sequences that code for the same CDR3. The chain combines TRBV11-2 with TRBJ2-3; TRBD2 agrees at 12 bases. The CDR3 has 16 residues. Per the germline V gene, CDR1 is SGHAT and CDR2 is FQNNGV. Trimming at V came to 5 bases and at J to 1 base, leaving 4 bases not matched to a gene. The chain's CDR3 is CASSKRTSGGTDTQYF. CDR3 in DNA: TGTGCCAGCAGCAAGAGGACTAGCGGGGGCACAGATACGCAGTATTTT.

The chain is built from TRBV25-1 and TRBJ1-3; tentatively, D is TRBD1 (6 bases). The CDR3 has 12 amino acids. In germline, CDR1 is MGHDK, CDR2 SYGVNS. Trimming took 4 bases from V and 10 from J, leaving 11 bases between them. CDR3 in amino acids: CASSGDTSTIYF. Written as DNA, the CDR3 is TGTGCCAGCAGTGGGGACACGAGTACCATATATTTT.

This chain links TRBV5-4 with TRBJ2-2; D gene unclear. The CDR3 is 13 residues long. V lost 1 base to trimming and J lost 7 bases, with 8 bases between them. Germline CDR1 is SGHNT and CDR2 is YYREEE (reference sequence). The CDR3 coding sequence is TGTGCCAGCAGCTTGCCCGCCGGCGGGGAGCTGTTTTTT. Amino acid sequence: CASSLPAGGELFF.

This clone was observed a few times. CDR3 residues: CASSPTENYGYTF. As DNA, the CDR3 is TGCGCCAGCAGCCCCACAGAGAACTATGGCTACACCTTC. The chain combines TRBV10-2 with TRBJ1-2; no clear D gene. This CDR3 has 13 residues. Germline values: CDR1 WSHSY, CDR2 SAAADI. V shed 6 bases and J shed 2 bases, with 10 bases lying between them.

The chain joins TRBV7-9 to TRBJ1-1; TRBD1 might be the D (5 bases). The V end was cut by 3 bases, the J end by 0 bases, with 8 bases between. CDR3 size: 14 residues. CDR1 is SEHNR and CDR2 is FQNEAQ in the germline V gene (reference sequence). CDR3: CASSFDSMNTEAFF. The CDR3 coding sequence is TGTGCCAGCAGCTTCGACAGTATGAACACTGAAGCTTTCTTT.

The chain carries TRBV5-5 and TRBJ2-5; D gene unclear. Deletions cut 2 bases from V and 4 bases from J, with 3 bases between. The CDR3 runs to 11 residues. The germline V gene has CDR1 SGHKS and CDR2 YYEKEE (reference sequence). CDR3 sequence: CASSLLETQYF. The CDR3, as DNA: TGTGCCAGCAGCTTACTAGAGACCCAGTACTTC.

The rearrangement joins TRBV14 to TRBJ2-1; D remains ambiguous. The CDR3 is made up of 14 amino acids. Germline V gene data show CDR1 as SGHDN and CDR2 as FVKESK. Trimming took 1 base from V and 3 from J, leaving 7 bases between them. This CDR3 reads CASSQGSSYNEQFF. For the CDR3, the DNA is TGTGCCAGCAGCCAAGGGTCGAGCTACAATGAGCAGTTCTTC.

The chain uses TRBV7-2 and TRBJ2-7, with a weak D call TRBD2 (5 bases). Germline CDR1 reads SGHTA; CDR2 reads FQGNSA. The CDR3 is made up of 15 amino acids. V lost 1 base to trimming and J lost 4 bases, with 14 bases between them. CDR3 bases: TGTGCCAGCAGCTTAGGGGGTCGGAGGACGTACGAGCAGTACTTC. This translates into CASSLGGRRTYEQYF.

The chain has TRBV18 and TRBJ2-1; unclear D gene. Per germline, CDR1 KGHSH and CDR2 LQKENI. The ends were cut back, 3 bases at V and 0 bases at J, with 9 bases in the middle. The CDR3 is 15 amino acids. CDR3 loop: CASSPSLSSYNEQFF. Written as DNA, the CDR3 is TGTGCCAGCTCACCGTCGTTGAGCTCCTACAATGAGCAGTTCTTC.

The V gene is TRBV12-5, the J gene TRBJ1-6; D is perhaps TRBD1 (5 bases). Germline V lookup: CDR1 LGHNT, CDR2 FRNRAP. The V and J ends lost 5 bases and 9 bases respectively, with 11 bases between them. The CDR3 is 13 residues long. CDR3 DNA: TGTGCTAGTGGTACCTCGGACACTTCACCCCTCCACTTT. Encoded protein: CASGTSDTSPLHF.

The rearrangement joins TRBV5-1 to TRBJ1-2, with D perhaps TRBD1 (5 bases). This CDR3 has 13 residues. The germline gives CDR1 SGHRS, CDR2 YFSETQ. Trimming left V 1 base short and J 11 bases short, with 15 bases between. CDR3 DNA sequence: TGCGCCAGCAGCTTGAACGGAGACAGAAGGTACACCTTC. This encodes CASSLNGDRRYTF.

The CDR3 sequence is CASSQEMRGQGTEAFF. CDR3 sequence (DNA): TGTGCCAGCAGCCAAGAGATGAGGGGGCAAGGCACTGAAGCTTTCTTT. V is TRBV4-2 and J is TRBJ1-1; TRBD1 aligns across 7 bases. CDR3 size: 16 residues. Germline CDR1 is LGHNA and CDR2 is YNFKEQ. V lost 0 bases and J lost 4; bases outside the gene matches: 8.

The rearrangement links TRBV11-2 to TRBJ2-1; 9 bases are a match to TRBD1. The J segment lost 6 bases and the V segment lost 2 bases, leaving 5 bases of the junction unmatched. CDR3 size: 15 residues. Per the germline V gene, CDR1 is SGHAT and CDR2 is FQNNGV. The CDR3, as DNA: TGTGCCAGCAGCTTAAGGGACAGGGACCTCAATGAGCAGTTCTTC. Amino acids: CASSLRDRDLNEQFF.

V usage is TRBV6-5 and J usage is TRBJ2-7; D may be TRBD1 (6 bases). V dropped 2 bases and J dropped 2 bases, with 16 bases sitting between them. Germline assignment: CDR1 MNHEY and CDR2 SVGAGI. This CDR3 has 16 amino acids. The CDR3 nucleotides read TGTGCCAGCAGTTACCGAGGGACACCGGTCCCCTACGAGCAGTACTTC. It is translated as CASSYRGTPVPYEQYF.

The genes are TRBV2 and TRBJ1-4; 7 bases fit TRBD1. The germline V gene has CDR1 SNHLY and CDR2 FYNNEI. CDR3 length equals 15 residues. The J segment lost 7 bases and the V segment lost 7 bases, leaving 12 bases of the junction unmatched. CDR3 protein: CASKARGGLGEKLFF. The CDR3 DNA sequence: TGTGCCAGCAAAGCCCGAGGGGGCTTGGGTGAAAAACTGTTTTTT.

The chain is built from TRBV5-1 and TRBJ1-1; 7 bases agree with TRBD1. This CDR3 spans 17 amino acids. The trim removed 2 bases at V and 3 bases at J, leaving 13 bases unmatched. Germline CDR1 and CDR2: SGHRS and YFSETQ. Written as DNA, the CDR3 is TGCGCCAGCAGCTTAGCTGCAGGGGGAGGAATGTACACTGAAGCTTTCTTT. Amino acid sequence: CASSLAAGGGMYTEAFF.

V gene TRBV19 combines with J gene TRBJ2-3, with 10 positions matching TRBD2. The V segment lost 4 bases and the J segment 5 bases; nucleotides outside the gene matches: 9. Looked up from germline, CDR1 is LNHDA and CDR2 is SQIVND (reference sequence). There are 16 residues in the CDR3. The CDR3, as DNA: TGTGCCAGTAGTACAGAAAGCGGGGGGGCTGAAGATACGCAGTATTTT. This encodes CASSTESGGAEDTQYF.

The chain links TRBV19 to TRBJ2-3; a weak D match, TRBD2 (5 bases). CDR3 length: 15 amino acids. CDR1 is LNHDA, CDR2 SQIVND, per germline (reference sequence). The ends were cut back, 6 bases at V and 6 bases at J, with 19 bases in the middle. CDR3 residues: CASSPLKMSGDTQYF. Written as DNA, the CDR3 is TGTGCCAGTAGCCCATTAAAAATGTCGGGGGATACGCAGTATTTT.

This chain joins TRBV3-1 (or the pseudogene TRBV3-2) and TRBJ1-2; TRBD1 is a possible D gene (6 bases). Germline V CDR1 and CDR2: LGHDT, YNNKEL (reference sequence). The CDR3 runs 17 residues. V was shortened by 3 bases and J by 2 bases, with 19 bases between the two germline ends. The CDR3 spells CASSQIGTSTTNYGYTF. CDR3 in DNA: TGTGCCAGCAGCCAGATCGGGACATCCACTACAAACTATGGCTACACCTTC.

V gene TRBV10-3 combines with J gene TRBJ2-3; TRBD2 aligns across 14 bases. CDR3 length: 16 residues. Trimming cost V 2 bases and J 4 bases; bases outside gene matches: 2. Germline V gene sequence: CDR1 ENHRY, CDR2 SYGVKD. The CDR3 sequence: CAISEGLAGGPDTQYF. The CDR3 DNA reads TGTGCCATCAGTGAGGGACTAGCGGGGGGCCCAGATACGCAGTATTTT.

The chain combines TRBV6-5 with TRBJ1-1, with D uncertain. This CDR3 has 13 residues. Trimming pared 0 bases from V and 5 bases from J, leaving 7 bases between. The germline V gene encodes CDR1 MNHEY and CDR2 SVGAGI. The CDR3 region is CASSYSRVTEAFF. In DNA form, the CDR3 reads TGTGCCAGCAGTTACTCGAGAGTTACTGAAGCTTTCTTT.

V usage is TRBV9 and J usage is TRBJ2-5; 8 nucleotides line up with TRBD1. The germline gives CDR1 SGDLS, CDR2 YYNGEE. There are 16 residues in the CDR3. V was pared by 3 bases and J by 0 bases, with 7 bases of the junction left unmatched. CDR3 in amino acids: CASSGRTGPHQETQYF. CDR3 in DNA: TGTGCCAGCAGCGGACGGACAGGGCCACACCAAGAGACCCAGTACTTC.

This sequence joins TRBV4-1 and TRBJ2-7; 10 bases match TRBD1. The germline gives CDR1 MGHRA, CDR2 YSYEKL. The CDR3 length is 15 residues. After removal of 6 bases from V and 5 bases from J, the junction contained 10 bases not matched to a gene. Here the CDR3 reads CASSPRGTGVDEQYV. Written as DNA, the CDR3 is TGCGCCAGCAGTCCCCGTGGGACAGGGGTTGACGAGCAGTACGTC.